This passage covers 31 T cell receptor beta chains from one sample sequenced in a study of Ad26.COV2.S vaccination and SARS-CoV-2 variants. The treatment was: around 19 received Ad26.COV2.S at low or high dose, single or two shots; roughly five received placebo; per-sample allocation not given. Samples analyzed were those drawn on day 63 after the first vaccine or placebo injection. Clones were sequenced by immunoSEQ multiplex PCR, and TCRdb holds only the in-frame ones, with some missing. The sample comprises 500,000 or so clones, nearly 90% of which are singletons, and 2% to 3% rests with the top ten. This sample comprised peripheral blood, obtained in a trial of Ad26.COV2.S vaccine versus placebo. Receptor source: a person between 18 and 60 years old who received the Ad26.COV2.S COVID-19 vaccine or a placebo.

The chain combines TRBV6-5 with TRBJ1-5, with D possibly TRBD1 on 5 matching bases. Germline V CDR1 and CDR2: MNHEY, SVGAGI. The CDR3 has 14 amino acids. V gave up 6 bases and J gave up 8 bases, with 17 bases separating them. The CDR3 region is CASRVPEGRKPQHF. CDR3 DNA: TGTGCCAGCAGGGTACCTGAGGGGAGGAAGCCCCAGCATTTT.

The V call is TRBV6-6, the J call TRBJ1-6; a weak D match, TRBD1 (6 bases). V lost 6 bases, J lost 9 bases, and 18 bases lay in between. This CDR3 has 15 amino acids. The germline V gene encodes CDR1 MNHNY and CDR2 SVGAGI (reference sequence). The CDR3 DNA follows: TGTGCCAGCAGGGGCAGGGGAGGTTTTAGTTCACCCCTCCACTTT. As protein: CASRGRGGFSSPLHF.

This chain connects TRBV4-3 to TRBJ2-7; D is perhaps TRBD2 (5 bases). CDR3 length equals 15 residues. Per the germline V gene, CDR1 is LGHNA and CDR2 is YSLEER. The V and J ends lost 4 bases and 3 bases respectively, with 16 bases between them. CDR3 nucleotides: TGCGCCAGCAGCCGAGCCCTAGCAAAAGACTACGAGCAGTACTTC. This gives the protein CASSRALAKDYEQYF.

This clone appeared a few times. This chain connects TRBV7-9 to TRBJ2-7, with 7 bases that match TRBD2. Germline V gene sequence: CDR1 SEHNR, CDR2 FQNEAQ (reference sequence). CDR3 size: 15 residues. Trimming removed 5 bases from V and 0 bases from J; junction bases left unmatched: 7. The CDR3: CASSRMGGSSYEQYF. CDR3 DNA: TGTGCCAGCAGCCGTATGGGGGGGAGCTCCTACGAGCAGTACTTC. Supplemented by reference TRBV7-9 and TRBJ2-7, the full variable domain reads DTGVSQNPRHKITKRGQNVTFRCDPISEHNRLYWYRQTLGQGPEFLTYFQNEAQLEKSRLLSDRFSAERPKGSFSTLEIQRTEQGDSAMYLCASSRMGGSSYEQYFGPGTRLTVT.

The DNA for the CDR3 is TGTGCCAGCAGTAGTCCGTACCCGGGGTTGGGCGGCTACACCTTC. Translating gives CASSSPYPGLGGYTF. The chain couples TRBV27 to TRBJ1-2, with D uncertain. CDR3 length equals 15 residues. Germline V gene lookup returns CDR1 MNHEY and CDR2 SMNVEV (reference sequence). Trimming pared 5 bases from V and 8 bases from J, leaving 21 bases between.

The rearrangement uses TRBV6-1 and TRBJ2-2; a possible D gene is TRBD2 (6 bases). The CDR3 is made up of 15 amino acids. V was cut by 2 bases and J by 5 bases, with 12 bases left in between. The germline V gene encodes CDR1 MNHNS and CDR2 SASEGT. CDR3 sequence (DNA): TGTGCCAGCAGTGAACCGGGACTGGGAACCGGGGAGCTGTTTTTT. Encoded protein: CASSEPGLGTGELFF.

The chain has TRBV5-1 and TRBJ2-1; D is possibly TRBD2 (5 bases). The V gene lost 4 bases and the J gene lost 1 base, with 12 bases spanning the gap. The CDR3 is made up of 15 amino acids. Germline V gene sequence: CDR1 SGHRS, CDR2 YFSETQ. Here the CDR3 DNA reads TGCGCCAGCAGCGTGGTCCCGGGATCCTACAATGAGCAGTTCTTC. Its translation is CASSVVPGSYNEQFF. The whole variable domain, remainder taken from reference TRBV5-1 and TRBJ2-1, is KAGVTQTPRYLIKTRGQQVTLSCSPISGHRSVSWYQQTPGQGLQFLFEYFSETQRNKGNFPGRFSGRQFSNSRSEMNVSTLELGDSALYLCASSVVPGSYNEQFFGPGTRLTVL.

The chain is built from TRBV7-9 and TRBJ1-2, with D tentatively TRBD1 (6 bases). Germline V gene lookup returns CDR1 SEHNR and CDR2 FQNEAQ (reference sequence). This CDR3 is 14 amino acids long. V shed 1 base and J shed 6 bases, with 12 bases lying between them. CDR3 sequence reads: CASSLDRGANGYTF. The CDR3, as DNA: TGTGCCAGCAGCTTAGATCGGGGGGCGAATGGCTACACCTTC. Supplemented by reference TRBV7-9 and TRBJ1-2, the full variable domain reads DTGVSQNPRHKITKRGQNVTFRCDPISEHNRLYWYRQTLGQGPEFLTYFQNEAQLEKSRLLSDRFSAERPKGSFSTLEIQRTEQGDSAMYLCASSLDRGANGYTFGSGTRLTVV.

The V gene is TRBV10-3, the J gene TRBJ2-5, with D hard to call. Trimming stripped 2 bases from V and 1 base from J, with 11 bases between. This CDR3 has 15 residues. The germline V gene has CDR1 ENHRY and CDR2 SYGVKD. DNA for the CDR3: TGTGCCATCAGTGAGCTTCGCCGATCCCAAGAGACCCAGTACTTC. It translates to CAISELRRSQETQYF.

This chain uses TRBV5-1 with TRBJ1-4, with TRBD1 as a possible D gene (6 bases). Between the trimmed V and J ends, which lost 0 bases and 5 bases, there was a span of 23 bases. This CDR3 is 19 amino acids long. Germline CDR1 reads SGHRS; CDR2 reads YFSETQ. The CDR3 here is CASSLGRSGNTGLNEKLFF. Written as DNA, the CDR3 is TGCGCCAGCAGCTTGGGTCGGTCGGGGAATACAGGGCTAAATGAAAAACTGTTTTTT.

J is TRBJ1-1 and V is TRBV27; D is undetermined. The CDR3 contains 13 residues. The V end was cut by 2 bases, the J end by 5 bases, with 9 bases between. The germline CDR1 and CDR2 sequences are MNHEY and SMNVEV (reference sequence). The CDR3: CASSLDPQTEAFF. The CDR3 coding sequence is TGTGCCAGCAGTTTAGACCCACAGACTGAAGCTTTCTTT.

As concerns this clone: The same CDR3 also results from other DNA sequences found in this sample. The chain employs TRBV9 and TRBJ1-6; TRBD1 might be the D (6 bases). This CDR3 spans 17 amino acids. Germline-derived CDR1 and CDR2 are SGDLS and YYNGEE. The V and J ends lost 0 bases and 0 bases respectively, with 10 bases between them. CDR3 in amino acids: CASSVGQGRSYNSPLHF. CDR3 DNA sequence: TGTGCCAGCAGCGTAGGCCAGGGGCGCTCCTATAATTCACCCCTCCACTTT. Drawing the rest from reference TRBV9 and TRBJ1-6, the complete variable domain is DSGVTQTPKHLITATGQRVTLRCSPRSGDLSVYWYQQSLDQGLQFLIQYYNGEERAKGNILERFSAQQFPDLHSELNLSSLELGDSALYFCASSVGQGRSYNSPLHFGNGTRLTVT.

This sequence joins TRBV6-5 and TRBJ2-2, with 8 bases that match TRBD2. CDR1 MNHEY and CDR2 SVGAGI come from the germline V gene. CDR3 size: 15 residues. V dropped 5 bases and J dropped 4; count of bases not matched to a gene: 6. The DNA for the CDR3 is TGTGCCAGCAGTCGGACTAGCCCAACCACCGGGGAGCTGTTTTTT. This translates into CASSRTSPTTGELFF.

J is TRBJ2-5 and V is TRBV28; TRBD2 agrees at 7 bases. This CDR3 has 12 residues. Germline V lookup: CDR1 MDHEN, CDR2 SYDVKM. V was pared by 8 bases and J by 5 bases, with 5 bases of the junction left unmatched. The CDR3 coding sequence is TGTGCCAGCGGGGAGGGACGGGAGACCCAGTACTTC. Its translation is CASGEGRETQYF.

The V call is TRBV7-3, the J call TRBJ2-3; 10 bases align to TRBD2. V dropped 6 bases and J dropped 5; count of bases not matched to a gene: 5. Germline CDR1 is SGHTA and CDR2 is FQGTGA. This CDR3 contains 14 residues. The CDR3 nucleotides are TGTGCCAGCAGTCCACTAGCGGGGTTAGATACGCAGTATTTT. Its protein product is CASSPLAGLDTQYF.

The chain has TRBV24-1 and TRBJ2-3; 8 nucleotides match TRBD1. The CDR3 has 16 amino acids. In germline, CDR1 is KGHDR, CDR2 SFDVKD. V lost 1 base to trimming and J lost 4 bases; unmatched junction nucleotides: 6. This chain's CDR3 is CATSDFGTGGADTQYF. In DNA, the CDR3 is TGTGCCACCAGTGATTTCGGTACAGGGGGTGCAGATACGCAGTATTTT.

The V and J genes are TRBV7-3 and TRBJ2-7, with 9 bases that match TRBD1. The CDR3 has 13 amino acids. Germline lookup yields CDR1 SGHTA and CDR2 FQGTGA. With V trimmed by 5 bases and J by 3 bases, 2 bases remained unmatched. The CDR3 sequence is CASSPGQGYEQYF. CDR3 in DNA: TGTGCCAGCAGCCCGGGACAGGGCTACGAGCAGTACTTC.

This clone has just one count. The rearrangement uses TRBV9 and TRBJ2-3; D is possibly TRBD1 (5 bases). Per germline, CDR1 SGDLS and CDR2 YYNGEE. The CDR3 sequence is 14 residues long. Trimming removed 3 bases at V and 3 bases at J, with 11 bases between. The CDR3 loop reads CASSAQGVTDTQYF. The CDR3 coding sequence is TGTGCCAGCAGCGCCCAGGGTGTAACAGATACGCAGTATTTT.

The gene calls are TRBV28 and TRBJ1-5, with D unresolved. The V and J ends lost 5 bases and 4 bases respectively, with 6 bases between them. The germline V gene encodes CDR1 MDHEN and CDR2 SYDVKM. The CDR3 covers 12 residues. The CDR3 coding sequence is TGTGCCAGCAGTGAAACTAATCAGCCCCAGCATTTT. Its protein product is CASSETNQPQHF.

The chain employs TRBV24-1 and TRBJ2-1; no clear D gene. This CDR3 contains 17 residues. Trimming pared 2 bases from V and 4 bases from J, leaving 17 bases between. CDR1 and CDR2 (germline): KGHDR, SFDVKD. The CDR3, as DNA: TGTGCCACCAGTGATTCCCTCAGATCCCCGTTGTACAATGAGCAGTTCTTC. Encoded protein: CATSDSLRSPLYNEQFF.

The V gene is TRBV13, the J gene TRBJ1-1; TRBD1 might be the D (5 bases). The germline V and J ends were trimmed by 1 base and 4 bases, with 13 bases remaining between them. The CDR3 is 15 residues long. Germline V CDR1 and CDR2: PRHDT, FYEKMQ (reference sequence). CDR3 in amino acids: CASSLVPRVGTEAFF. The CDR3 region has the DNA TGTGCCAGCAGCTTAGTTCCCAGGGTTGGCACTGAAGCTTTCTTT. Combining the CDR3 with reference TRBV13 and TRBJ1-1 gives the whole variable domain AAGVIQSPRHLIKEKRETATLKCYPIPRHDTVYWYQQGPGQDPQFLISFYEKMQSDKGSIPDRFSAQQFSDYHSELNMSSLELGDSALYFCASSLVPRVGTEAFFGQGTRLTVV.

The V gene is TRBV13, the J gene TRBJ1-1; possibly TRBD1 for D (6 bases). Germline V gene lookup returns CDR1 PRHDT and CDR2 FYEKMQ (reference sequence). Trimming cost V 2 bases and J 0 bases, with 16 bases left between them. The CDR3 length is 17 residues. Here the CDR3 reads CASSLFRGRGVNTEAFF. The CDR3 bases are TGTGCCAGCAGCTTATTCCGGGGGCGAGGGGTGAACACTGAAGCTTTCTTT.

This chain links TRBV4-1 with TRBJ2-7; D possibly corresponds to TRBD1 (6 bases). The germline CDR1 and CDR2 sequences are MGHRA and YSYEKL. The CDR3 is 15 amino acids. Trimming stripped 2 bases from V and 2 bases from J, with 13 bases between. CDR3 bases: TGCGCCAGCAGCCAATCCCCAGGGGTCCCCTACGAGCAGTACTTC. It specifies CASSQSPGVPYEQYF.

The chain is built from TRBV7-9 and TRBJ1-6, with D hard to call. V was shortened by 2 bases and J by 7 bases, with 12 bases between the two germline ends. CDR3 size: 15 residues. Per the germline V gene, CDR1 is SEHNR and CDR2 is FQNEAQ (reference sequence). DNA for the CDR3: TGTGCCAGCAGCTTACGGGCACGAGGAAATTCACCCCTCCACTTT. It yields the protein CASSLRARGNSPLHF.

The chain uses TRBV29-1 and TRBJ2-3; 7 positions agree with TRBD1. The CDR3 covers 11 residues. CDR1 SQVTM and CDR2 ANQGSEA come from the germline V gene. In DNA, the CDR3 is TGCACCACAGGGGGCACAGATACGCAGTATTTT. Protein: CTTGGTDTQYF.

V usage is TRBV5-6 and J usage is TRBJ2-7, with 7 bases matching TRBD1. The J segment lost 2 bases and the V segment lost 5 bases, leaving 7 bases of the junction unmatched. This CDR3 has 14 residues. CDR1 SGHDT and CDR2 YYEEEE come from the germline V gene. The chain's CDR3 is CASRQTGSTYEQYF. The CDR3 region has the DNA TGTGCCAGCAGGCAGACAGGGAGTACCTACGAGCAGTACTTC.

Only a few counts were recorded for this clone. The genes are TRBV10-3 and TRBJ1-1; weak D call: TRBD1 (5 bases). The germline V gene encodes CDR1 ENHRY and CDR2 SYGVKD. V lost 4 bases to trimming and J lost 0 bases, with 12 bases between them. CDR3 length: 15 residues. The CDR3 is CAISAGTLVNTEAFF. The CDR3 DNA reads TGTGCCATCAGTGCCGGGACGCTGGTGAACACTGAAGCTTTCTTT.

This chain joins TRBV3-1 (or the pseudogene TRBV3-2) and TRBJ2-7; 8 bases map to TRBD1. The CDR3 runs to 17 residues. Germline V gene data show CDR1 as LGHDT and CDR2 as YNNKEL (reference sequence). Losses at the gene ends were 4 bases for V and 4 bases for J; bases not matched to a gene: 15. This CDR3 is CASSRRPTGVISYEQYF. DNA for the CDR3: TGTGCCAGCAGCCGACGACCGACAGGGGTTATAAGTTACGAGCAGTACTTC.

This clone was observed a single time. The chain couples TRBV6-6 to TRBJ1-1; 11 nucleotides align to TRBD1. Germline V CDR1 and CDR2: MNHNY, SVGAGI (reference sequence). J was trimmed by 4 bases and V by 6 bases; bases with no gene match: 7. The CDR3 runs to 15 residues. The CDR3 loop is CASRHRDRGFTEAFF. CDR3 DNA sequence: TGTGCCAGCAGACACAGGGACAGGGGGTTCACTGAAGCTTTCTTT.

Here the CDR3 DNA reads TGCAGCGTTGTAGTGACGAGGGTTTACAATGAGCAGTTCTTC. It translates to CSVVVTRVYNEQFF. The genes are TRBV29-1 and TRBJ2-1; possibly TRBD2 for D (5 bases). The germline CDR1 and CDR2 sequences are SQVTM and ANQGSEA. The CDR3 is 14 residues long. Trimming took 4 bases from V and 4 from J, leaving 14 bases between them.

A single count supports this clone. The chain recombines TRBV28 with TRBJ2-7; 8 bases map to TRBD2. The length of the CDR3 is 15 residues. With 3 bases clipped from V and 3 bases from J, the junction kept 7 bases outside the gene matches. The germline gives CDR1 MDHEN, CDR2 SYDVKM. CDR3 loop: CASSFGAGAYYEQYF. The CDR3 DNA follows: TGTGCCAGCAGTTTCGGAGCGGGGGCATACTACGAGCAGTACTTC.